Listed here is a single T cell receptor (beta chain). The data belong to a study of blood T cell repertoires in COVID-19. Study details: Sites across the United States, Italy and Spain contributed samples from acute and convalescent COVID-19. PBMCs, B-cell-depleted T cells, or T cells provided the cDNA or gDNA that made up the material.

As processed by the authors: Scientists estimated how many nucleated cells there were by amplifying reference gene primers. Profiled with immunoSEQ multiplex PCR; TCRdb holds only in-frame clones, not every one. V and J calls and clone size are given by that table; D and trimming were obtained from the DNA. The repertoire holds under 110,000 clones, with over 80% as singletons. Input material: peripheral blood. The receptor comes from a man aged 45-60 years with active COVID-19.

Here the CDR3 DNA reads TGCAGTGCTCAGTTAAGTGAAAAACTGTTTTTT. Translated: CSAQLSEKLFF. The chain uses TRBV20-1 and TRBJ1-4, with no clear D. Germline loops: CDR1 DFQATT, CDR2 SNEGSKA (reference sequence). The CDR3 spans 11 residues. The germline V and J ends were trimmed by 5 bases and 7 bases, with 8 bases remaining between them.